The rows below give T cell receptor beta chains drawn from one sample of a study of T cells after yellow fever vaccination. TCRdb re-derived calls from the 5' RACE reads in MiXCR, one entry per CDR3 protein. The sample includes 340,000 or so distinct CDR3 sequences, 12% of them seen just once. The sequences come from CD4+ T cells sorted from PBMCs, collected 15 days after the yellow fever booster vaccination. All receptors come from a man between 18 and 35 years old who received the YFV17D yellow fever vaccine. Each CDR3 is given with its conserved first and last residue. A D gene is named only where the DNA matches it firmly. The listing skips clone size in some rows; elsewhere it reads once, few, many or a size class.

>.|TRBJ2-7|TRBV10-3|few
CAIRGDSHVNEQYF
TGTGCCATCAGGGGGGATTCGCATGTGAACGAGCAGTACTTC
>.|TRBJ1-5|TRBV7-2|.
CASSSGGYSNEPQHF
TGTGCCAGCAGCTCCGGGGGGTATAGCAATGAGCCCCAGCATTTT
>TRBD1|TRBJ2-6|TRBV5-1|few
CASTDRGFHSGANVLTF
TGCGCCAGCACGGACAGGGGTTTCCACTCTGGGGCCAACGTCCTGACTTTC
>.|TRBJ1-4|TRBV7-2|.
CASSDNQREKLFF
TGTGCCAGCTCAGACAACCAGCGCGAAAAACTGTTTTTT
>.|TRBJ2-5|TRBV7-2|.
CASSPAGTTVGETQYF
TGTGCCAGCAGCCCCGCCGGGACCACTGTAGGGGAGACCCAGTACTTC
>.|TRBJ2-3|TRBV4-3|few
CASSRMVNADTQYF
TGCGCCAGCAGCCGGATGGTAAACGCAGATACGCAGTATTTT
>.|TRBJ1-1|TRBV11-2|.
CASSYSRETEAFF
TGTGCCAGCAGCTACAGCAGGGAAACTGAAGCTTTCTTT
>.|TRBJ1-3|TRBV6-6|few
CASSYPGTSGNTIYF
TGTGCCAGCAGTTACCCCGGGACGTCGGGAAACACCATATATTTT
>TRBD1|TRBJ1-5|TRBV7-9|many
CASSRQGSNQPQHF
TGTGCCAGCAGCAGACAGGGAAGCAATCAGCCCCAGCATTTT
>.|TRBJ1-6|TRBV28|few
CASSGGRAYNSPLHF
TGTGCCAGCAGCGGAGGCCGGGCCTATAATTCACCCCTCCACTTT
>.|TRBJ2-3|TRBV12-3/TRBV12-4|few
CASSLDWGERDTDTQYF
TGTGCCAGCAGTTTAGATTGGGGGGAAAGGGACACAGATACGCAGTATTTT
>.|TRBJ1-2|TRBV4-1|.
CASSQDWAGLYGYTF
TGCGCCAGCAGCCAAGATTGGGCAGGGCTCTATGGCTACACCTTC
>.|TRBJ1-2|TRBV19|.
CASSDTGTYGYTF
TGTGCCAGTAGTGATACAGGGACCTATGGCTACACCTTC
>.|TRBJ2-5|TRBV5-1|.
CASSFAAGAQRDQYF
TGCGCCAGCAGCTTCGCGGCGGGGGCCCAACGGGACCAGTACTTC
>.|TRBJ2-2|TRBV7-2|.
CASSSYYGELFF
TGTGCCAGCAGCTCTTATTACGGGGAGCTGTTTTTT
>.|TRBJ1-5|TRBV20-1|few
CSASKAVDSNQPQHF
TGCAGTGCTAGTAAGGCGGTTGATAGCAATCAGCCCCAGCATTTT
>.|TRBJ1-4|TRBV29-1|.
CSVGDEKLFF
TGCAGCGTTGGTGATGAAAAACTGTTTTTT
>.|TRBJ2-6|TRBV7-2|many
CASSLARQALSGANVLTF
TGTGCCAGCAGCCTGGCGAGACAGGCCCTCTCTGGGGCCAACGTCCTGACTTTC
>TRBD1|TRBJ1-2|TRBV6-5|.
CASSPGTGLLGYGYTF
TGTGCCAGCAGTCCCGGGACAGGGCTGCTTGGCTATGGCTACACCTTC
>.|TRBJ1-2|TRBV5-6|.
CASSLGGSYYGYTF
TGTGCCAGCAGCTTGGGCGGCTCCTACTATGGCTACACCTTC
>.|TRBJ1-2|TRBV19|.
CASSMEGNYGYTF
TGTGCCAGTAGTATGGAGGGGAACTATGGCTACACCTTC
>.|TRBJ2-2|TRBV18|.
CASGRRAANTGELFF
TGTGCCAGCGGCAGAAGGGCGGCGAACACCGGGGAGCTGTTTTTT
>.|TRBJ1-3|TRBV7-2|few
CASSLVAREYGNTIYF
TGTGCCAGCAGCTTAGTGGCCAGGGAATATGGAAACACCATATATTTT
>TRBD2|TRBJ2-1|TRBV7-2|few
CASSLVAGVIYNEQFF
TGTGCCAGCAGCTTAGTAGCGGGGGTTATTTACAATGAGCAGTTCTTC
>.|TRBJ2-7|TRBV5-1|many
CASSPSTAYEQYF
TGCGCCAGCAGCCCGTCCACCGCCTACGAGCAGTACTTC
>.|TRBJ1-6|TRBV27|many
CASALRLPPLHF
TGTGCCTCGGCCCTCCGACTTCCACCCCTCCACTTT
>.|TRBJ2-5|TRBV7-2|.
CASSLRPPETQYF
TGTGCCAGCAGCTTGCGGCCCCCAGAGACCCAGTACTTC
>TRBD1|TRBJ1-2|TRBV5-1|.
CASSLRTGPTGGGYTF
TGCGCCAGCAGCTTGAGGACAGGCCCCACCGGGGGGGGCTACACCTTC
>.|TRBJ2-1|TRBV7-9|.
CATALYPASSYNEQFF
TGTGCCACCGCCCTTTACCCGGCTAGCTCCTACAATGAGCAGTTCTTC
>.|TRBJ1-3|TRBV9|few
CASSVGAQLTGNTIYF
TGTGCCAGCAGCGTAGGGGCCCAACTAACTGGAAACACCATATATTTT
>.|TRBJ2-1|TRBV18|.
CASSPLRGPNEQFF
TGTGCCAGCTCACCGTTGCGGGGGCCGAATGAGCAGTTCTTC
>.|TRBJ2-5|TRBV12-3/TRBV12-4|many
CASSLWGVQETQYF
TGTGCCAGCAGTTTATGGGGGGTACAAGAGACCCAGTACTTC
>.|TRBJ2-3|TRBV20-1|.
CTVRLQGPDTQYF
TGCACTGTCAGGCTCCAGGGTCCAGATACGCAGTATTTT
>.|TRBJ2-6|TRBV5-1|few
CASSLSGDGANVLTF
TGCGCCAGCAGCTTGAGTGGGGACGGGGCCAACGTCCTGACTTTC
>.|TRBJ2-3|TRBV7-3|few
CASSSKGVLTGTDTQYF
TGTGCCAGCAGCTCCAAAGGGGTGTTGACGGGGACAGATACGCAGTATTTT
>TRBD1|TRBJ2-2|TRBV23-1|few
CASSQSWQGVPANTGELFF
TGCGCCAGCAGTCAATCGTGGCAGGGGGTACCTGCGAACACCGGGGAGCTGTTTTTT
>.|TRBJ1-4|TRBV6-2/TRBV6-3|many
CASSPGDEKLFF
TGTGCCAGCAGTCCCGGGGATGAAAAACTGTTTTTT
>.|TRBJ1-2|TRBV6-5|many
CASSLLQANYGYTF
TGTGCCAGCAGCCTCCTGCAGGCTAACTATGGCTACACCTTC
>TRBD1|TRBJ2-7|TRBV6-5|.
CASSRQGDYYEQYF
TGTGCCAGCTCCCGACAGGGGGACTACTACGAGCAGTACTTC
>.|TRBJ2-3|TRBV21-1|few
CASSKEDGRITDTQYF
TGTGCCAGCAGCAAAGAAGACGGACGAATCACAGATACGCAGTATTTT
>TRBD1|TRBJ1-5|TRBV4-3|.
CASSLGGQGEQSQPQHF
TGCGCCAGCAGCCTAGGGGGACAGGGGGAGCAGAGTCAGCCCCAGCATTTT
>TRBD1|TRBJ1-2|TRBV7-2|few
CASSLDRGRAGYTF
TGTGCCAGCAGCCTGGACAGGGGAAGGGCCGGCTACACCTTC
>.|TRBJ1-1|TRBV6-6|few
CASSSRIRTNTEAFF
TGTGCCAGCAGCTCCAGGATTCGAACGAACACTGAAGCTTTCTTT
>TRBD1|TRBJ1-2|TRBV6-5|few
CASRKGTGGGYTF
TGTGCCAGCAGAAAAGGGACAGGGGGAGGCTACACCTTC
>.|TRBJ1-1|TRBV11-2|few
CASMLGYGMNTEAFF
TGTGCCAGTATGTTAGGGTACGGAATGAACACTGAAGCTTTCTTT